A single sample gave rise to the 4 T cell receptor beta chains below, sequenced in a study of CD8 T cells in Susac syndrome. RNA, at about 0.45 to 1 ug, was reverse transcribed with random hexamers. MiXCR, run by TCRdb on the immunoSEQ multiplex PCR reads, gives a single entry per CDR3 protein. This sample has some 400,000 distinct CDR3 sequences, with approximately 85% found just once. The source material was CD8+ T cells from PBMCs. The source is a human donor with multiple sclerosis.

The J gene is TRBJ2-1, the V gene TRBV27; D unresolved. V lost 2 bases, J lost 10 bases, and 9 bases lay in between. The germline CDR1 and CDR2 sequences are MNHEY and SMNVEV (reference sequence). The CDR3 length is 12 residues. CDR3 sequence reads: CASSLPSWEQFF. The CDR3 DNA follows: TGTGCCAGCAGTTTACCCTCATGGGAGCAGTTCTTC.

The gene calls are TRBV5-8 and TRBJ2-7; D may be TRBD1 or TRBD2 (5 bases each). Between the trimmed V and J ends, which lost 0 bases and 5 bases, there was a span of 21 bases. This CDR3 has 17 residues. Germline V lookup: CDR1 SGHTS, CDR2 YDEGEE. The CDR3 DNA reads TGTGCCAGCAGCTTGGAATGGACACTAGACCCTGGGAACGAGCAGTACTTC. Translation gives CASSLEWTLDPGNEQYF. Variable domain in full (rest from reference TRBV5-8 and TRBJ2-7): EAGVTQSPTHLIKTRGQQATLRCSPISGHTSVYWYQQALGLGLQFLLWYDEGEERNRGNFPPRFSGRQFPNYSSELNVNALELEDSALYLCASSLEWTLDPGNEQYFGPGTRLTVT.

The CDR3 region has the DNA TGTGCCAGCAGTGAAGAGGGACTAGCGGCTAACACCGGGGAGCTGTTTTTT. This encodes CASSEEGLAANTGELFF. The chain joins TRBV6-1 to TRBJ2-2, with 11 nucleotides matching TRBD2. The CDR3 is 17 residues long. Germline loops: CDR1 MNHNS, CDR2 SASEGT. With 1 base clipped from V and 2 bases from J, the junction kept 3 bases outside the gene matches.

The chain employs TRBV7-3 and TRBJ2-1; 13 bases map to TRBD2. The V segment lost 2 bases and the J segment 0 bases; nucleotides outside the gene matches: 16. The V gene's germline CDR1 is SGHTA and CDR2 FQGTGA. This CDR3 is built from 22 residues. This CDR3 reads CASSLPQGLAGDSWSSYNEQFF. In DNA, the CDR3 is TGTGCCAGCAGCTTACCCCAAGGACTAGCGGGAGATTCGTGGAGCTCCTACAATGAGCAGTTCTTC.